A single TCR beta chain is shown here with its context. The antigen remains unidentified. These data come from a study of cytomegalovirus exposure and HLA in healthy donors. At the level of the study: Samples from HLA-typed donors yielded about 85 million unique TCRs in an early data release.

V was pared by 6 bases and J by 10 bases, with 15 bases between. Germline lookup yields CDR1 DFQATT and CDR2 SNEGSKA (reference sequence). The CDR3 covers 11 residues. 60 Vbeta and 13 Jbeta primers were used in PCR. Assay used: immunoSEQ multiplex PCR; TCRdb lists only in-frame clones, some missing. The sample holds 150,000 or so clones; about three quarters are singletons and the top ten take roughly 1.9%. Study results and limitations: Per a later analysis, about 17,000 TCR beta sequences showed association with HLA alleles at 0.05 false discovery rate. Across HLA loci, a later analysis found differing TCR association rates, with DRB1 most and HLA-C fewest. One variant, a missense change in DCLRE1C, was linked in a later analysis to TCR beta V- and J-gene trimming.

The sequence came from a female donor in good health and CMV-seronegative. The sample consisted of PBMCs. The rearrangement joins TRBV20-1 to TRBJ1-1; D possibly corresponds to TRBD1 (6 bases). CDR3 coding DNA: TGCAGTGCCGGAGATTCAGGGGTAGCTTTCTTT. As protein: CSAGDSGVAFF.